The following is a T cell receptor beta chain sequence with its context. Its antigen is as yet unknown. Naive CD8 cells, CD45RO-negative and positively selected for CCR7, excluded terminally differentiated effector memory CD45RA+ cells. Template for every sorted-subset replicate PCR totaled about 200 ng DNA, some 30,000 T cell genomes. Profiling relied on immunoSEQ multiplex PCR, and the TCRdb table lists in-frame clones only, not all of them. The table records about 550,000 clones, less than 97% of them present only once. Trimming cost V 3 bases and J 0 bases, with 18 bases left between them. The CDR3 contains 18 residues. Germline V gives CDR1 LNHDA, CDR2 SQIVND (reference sequence). This record belongs to a study of shared clonotypes between healthy human individuals. General study points: What limited the represented genetic and exposure-history diversity was the small number of donors. Sampling was confined to blood; repertoires within tissues likely differ. Shared clonotypes across all four donors exceeded non-shared ones in generation probability.

This receptor was identified in a woman in her twenties or thirties in good health. The specimen sequenced was naive CD8+ T cells sorted from blood. The chain links TRBV19 to TRBJ1-3, with D uncertain. The CDR3 sequence: CASSMVYWAYSSGNTIYF. In DNA form, the CDR3 reads TGTGCCAGTAGTATGGTGTATTGGGCTTACAGCTCTGGAAACACCATATATTTT.